The 32 T cell receptor beta chains in this list originate from one sample, sequenced in a study of T cells after yellow fever vaccination (dated by TCRdb to about 2019). What this sample's treatment or condition label stands for: live attenuated yellow fever vaccine strain. Libraries were constructed by 5' RACE. Sequencing used an Illumina HiSeq 2500. TCRdb reworked the public reads: Q25 trimming with fastp, MiXCR clone assembly, productive beta chains retained. Entries are consolidated by CDR3 protein sequence, retaining the most common genes and DNA. Recorded for this sample are 200,000 to 300,000 distinct CDR3 sequences; 10% to 15% of them occurred a single time. The ten largest clones take up 0.4% to 0.55% of the sample. The sample was CD4+ T cells sorted from PBMCs, taken 45 days after the yellow fever booster vaccination. These receptors originate from a man aged 25 to 40 who received the YFV17D yellow fever vaccine.

This chain uses TRBV6-1 with TRBJ2-1, with TRBD1 matching 9 bases. Per germline, CDR1 MNHNS and CDR2 SASEGT. This CDR3 region has 13 residues. The CDR3 DNA follows: TGTGGCACCGGGGACAGGGTGTACAATGAGCAGTTCTTC. Amino acid sequence: CGTGDRVYNEQFF.

This clonotype showed up many times. CDR3 coding DNA: TGCGCCAGCAGCCAAGGGGGAGGATGGGGAAACGAGCAGTACTTC. Its protein product is CASSQGGGWGNEQYF. The J gene is TRBJ2-7, the V gene TRBV4-3; possibly TRBD2 for D (6 bases). Between the trimmed V and J ends, which lost 1 base and 5 bases, there was a span of 15 bases. The CDR3 is 15 amino acids. CDR1 is LGHNA, CDR2 YSLEER, per germline.

The table lists this clonotype with a few counts. The rearrangement links TRBV10-3 to TRBJ1-1; D gene ambiguous. Trimming pared 7 bases from V and 5 bases from J, leaving 20 bases between. Germline V CDR1 and CDR2: ENHRY, SYGVKD. This CDR3 spans 15 amino acids. The CDR3 spells CAIKKGDLPATEAFF. DNA of the CDR3: TGTGCCATCAAAAAAGGTGACCTACCAGCGACTGAAGCTTTCTTT.

This clonotype occurred a few times. The CDR3 reads CSVTGEEDTEAFF. The CDR3, as DNA: TGCAGCGTGACAGGAGAGGAGGACACTGAAGCTTTCTTT. The chain uses TRBV29-1 and TRBJ1-1, with D perhaps TRBD1 (6 bases). The CDR3 spans 13 residues. Germline assignment: CDR1 SQVTM and CDR2 ANQGSEA. Trimming removed 6 bases from V and 3 bases from J, with 14 bases in between.

CDR3 sequence (DNA): TGTGCCAGCAGCTTAGCCGGCCGGAGCACTGAAGCTTTCTTT. Its translation is CASSLAGRSTEAFF. The rearrangement joins TRBV11-2 to TRBJ1-1; D is unclear. This CDR3 is built from 14 residues. The V gene's germline CDR1 is SGHAT and CDR2 FQNNGV. The V and J ends lost 1 base and 4 bases respectively, with 10 bases between them.

The chain's CDR3 is CASSHSTSSETQYF. CDR3 coding DNA: TGTGCCAGCAGCCACTCGACTAGCAGTGAGACCCAGTACTTC. The V call is TRBV7-2, the J call TRBJ2-5; TRBD2 matches 7 bases. V trimming: 5 bases; J trimming: 5 bases; junction bases outside the gene matches: 8. The CDR3 loop spans 14 amino acids. CDR1 SGHTA and CDR2 FQGNSA come from the germline V gene.

This clonotype turned up a few times. CDR3 amino acids: CASSTTADTQYF. As DNA, the CDR3 is TGTGCCAGCAGCACTACGGCAGATACGCAGTATTTT. The chain uses TRBV7-2 and TRBJ2-3; D ambiguous. The CDR3 is 12 amino acids. The V end lost 5 bases, the J end lost 4 bases, and 7 bases lay between the germline ends. Germline CDR1 SGHTA, CDR2 FQGNSA.

This clonotype was counted only a few times. V is TRBV29-1 and J is TRBJ2-5; perhaps D is TRBD1 or TRBD2 (5 bases each). The length of the CDR3 is 17 residues. Germline V gene lookup returns CDR1 SQVTM and CDR2 ANQGSEA. V was pared by 4 bases and J by 2 bases, with 23 bases between. The DNA of the CDR3 is TGCAGCGTTGGCTTAACGGGACCAATTAACTCACAAGAGACCCAGTACTTC. This gives the protein CSVGLTGPINSQETQYF.

This clonotype has only a few counts. The CDR3 spells CASTAGSDQETQYF. The DNA of the CDR3 is TGTGCCAGCACCGCCGGTAGCGACCAAGAGACCCAGTACTTC. This chain uses TRBV7-8 with TRBJ2-5; D is perhaps TRBD2 (5 bases). This CDR3 contains 14 residues. Germline lookup yields CDR1 SGHVS and CDR2 FQNEAQ. Trimming stripped 7 bases from V and 0 bases from J, with 12 bases between.

The J gene is TRBJ2-3, the V gene TRBV5-1; 8 bases fit TRBD2. The CDR3 is made up of 14 amino acids. CDR1 is SGHRS, CDR2 YFSETQ, per germline. The V gene end was trimmed by 3 bases and the J gene end by 10 bases; junction bases not matched to a gene: 10. CDR3 nucleotide sequence: TGCGCCAGCAGCTCGACGGGAGGGCCTTTCCCGCAGTATTTT. It yields the protein CASSSTGGPFPQYF. Supplemented by reference TRBV5-1 and TRBJ2-3, the full variable domain reads KAGVTQTPRYLIKTRGQQVTLSCSPISGHRSVSWYQQTPGQGLQFLFEYFSETQRNKGNFPGRFSGRQFSNSRSEMNVSTLELGDSALYLCASSSTGGPFPQYFGPGTRLTVL.

As to this clonotype: This could be a read error, since a much larger clone is one nucleotide away. The V gene is TRBV5-1, the J gene TRBJ2-1; weak D call: TRBD1 (6 bases). Trimming pared 4 bases from V and 7 bases from J, leaving 18 bases between. The length of the CDR3 is 15 residues. Germline CDR1 SGHRS, CDR2 YFSETQ. The CDR3 is CASSPGKGVGNEQFF. The DNA of the CDR3 is TGCGCCAGCAGCCCGGGAAAGGGGGTGGGGAATGAGCAGTTCTTC.

At least ten counts were recorded for this clonotype. The J gene is TRBJ2-3, the V gene TRBV4-3, with no clear D. V was shortened by 4 bases and J by 6 bases, with 8 bases between the two germline ends. This CDR3 spans 12 amino acids. Germline values: CDR1 LGHNA, CDR2 YSLEER. The CDR3 region is CASSPWTDTQYF. The CDR3, as DNA: TGCGCCAGCAGCCCGTGGACGGATACGCAGTATTTT.

The rearrangement uses TRBV6-2 or TRBV6-3 and TRBJ1-4; D gene uncertain. Per the germline V gene, CDR1 is MNHEY and CDR2 is SVGEGT. V was cut by 7 bases and J by 8 bases, with 14 bases left in between. This CDR3 has 13 amino acids. CDR3 sequence: CASKLPTAEKLFF. The CDR3 nucleotides read TGTGCCAGCAAACTACCAACAGCGGAAAAACTGTTTTTT.

The genes are TRBV4-3 and TRBJ2-7; D unclear. This CDR3 has 15 amino acids. CDR1 is LGHNA, CDR2 YSLEER, per germline. Trimming removed 4 bases from V and 12 bases from J, with 25 bases in between. CDR3 sequence reads: CASSPMVTTRYNSYF. CDR3 DNA: TGCGCCAGCAGCCCTATGGTAACTACGAGGTATAACTCGTACTTC.

J is TRBJ2-2 and V is TRBV27; 8 positions agree with TRBD2. Germline CDR1 and CDR2: MNHEY and SMNVEV (reference sequence). This CDR3 has 15 residues. Germline trimming cut 7 bases from V and 2 bases from J; bases unmatched to any gene: 6. CDR3 region: CASTLAGSNTGELFF. In DNA form, the CDR3 reads TGTGCCAGCACCCTAGCGGGTTCAAACACCGGGGAGCTGTTTTTT.

This clonotype was found a few times. The rearrangement joins TRBV20-1 to TRBJ2-1; 9 positions agree with TRBD2. The CDR3 runs 15 residues. The germline CDR1 and CDR2 sequences are DFQATT and SNEGSKA (reference sequence). V dropped 5 bases and J dropped 0; count of bases not matched to a gene: 5. CDR3 coding DNA: TGCAGTGCTCCGACTAGCGGCTACTCCTACAATGAGCAGTTCTTC. Amino acid sequence: CSAPTSGYSYNEQFF.

V is TRBV20-1 and J is TRBJ2-2; 10 bases align to TRBD1. V shed 4 bases and J 5 bases; nucleotides not matched to a gene: 7. In germline, CDR1 is DFQATT, CDR2 SNEGSKA (reference sequence). CDR3 size: 15 residues. This chain's CDR3 is CSATLTGGLTGELFF. The CDR3 DNA is TGCAGTGCTACTCTGACAGGGGGCTTGACCGGGGAGCTGTTTTTT.

Many counts were recorded for this clonotype. V gene TRBV20-1 combines with J gene TRBJ2-7, with D possibly being TRBD1 or TRBD2 (6 bases each). This CDR3 is 14 amino acids long. The germline V gene has CDR1 DFQATT and CDR2 SNEGSKA (reference sequence). V was cut by 0 bases and J by 3 bases, with 12 bases left in between. CDR3 DNA: TGCAGTGCTAGAGATCCCGGGGGCAGCTACGAGCAGTACTTC. It specifies CSARDPGGSYEQYF.

The rearrangement joins TRBV5-1 to TRBJ2-7, with TRBD2 matching over 10 bases. Looked up from germline, CDR1 is SGHRS and CDR2 is YFSETQ. The CDR3 spans 14 residues. The V segment lost 4 bases and the J segment 6 bases; nucleotides outside the gene matches: 7. Here the CDR3 reads CASSPPGLASEQYF. CDR3 DNA: TGCGCCAGCAGCCCCCCGGGACTAGCGAGCGAGCAGTACTTC.

This clonotype has a handful of counts. In DNA, the CDR3 is TGTGCCAGCAGTTCCACGACAGAAGGTCAGGATACGCAGTATTTT. Protein sequence: CASSSTTEGQDTQYF. The chain has TRBV12-3 or TRBV12-4 and TRBJ2-3, with D perhaps matching TRBD1 (5 bases). The CDR3 spans 15 residues. The V end lost 4 bases, the J end lost 6 bases, and 17 bases lay between the germline ends.

This clonotype was counted between two and nine times. This chain uses TRBV5-1 with TRBJ2-7; 12 bases align to TRBD1. The CDR3 loop spans 17 amino acids. V gave up 5 bases and J gave up 4 bases; unmatched junction bases: 13. Germline V gene data show CDR1 as SGHRS and CDR2 as YFSETQ. The CDR3: CASRIGTGGSVDYEQYF. CDR3 DNA sequence: TGCGCCAGCAGAATCGGGACAGGGGGCTCGGTTGATTACGAGCAGTACTTC.

The J gene is TRBJ2-7, the V gene TRBV7-8; no firm D call. The germline V gene has CDR1 SGHVS and CDR2 FQNEAQ. This CDR3 has 12 residues. V was pared by 5 bases and J by 2 bases, with 7 bases between. The CDR3 spells CASSATPYEQYF. As DNA, the CDR3 is TGTGCCAGCAGCGCCACCCCCTACGAGCAGTACTTC.

This clonotype was seen more than once but under ten times. J is TRBJ2-7 and V is TRBV28; 8 nucleotides line up with TRBD2. The J segment lost 5 bases and the V segment lost 6 bases, leaving 12 bases of the junction unmatched. Germline CDR1 MDHEN, CDR2 SYDVKM. The CDR3 spans 15 residues. This CDR3 is CASSKRAGVVNEQYF. The CDR3 DNA follows: TGTGCCAGCAGCAAACGAGCGGGAGTCGTCAACGAGCAGTACTTC.

The V call is TRBV20-1, the J call TRBJ2-2, with a weak D call TRBD2 (6 bases). Looked up from germline, CDR1 is DFQATT and CDR2 is SNEGSKA (reference sequence). The CDR3 is made up of 16 amino acids. The ends were cut back, 1 base at V and 1 base at J, with 13 bases in the middle. CDR3 region: CSARGALARNTGELFF. The CDR3 nucleotides are TGCAGTGCTAGAGGGGCCCTAGCGCGGAACACCGGGGAGCTGTTTTTT.

This sequence joins TRBV5-6 and TRBJ1-1; D is undetermined. The CDR3 runs 13 residues. Germline V gene data show CDR1 as SGHDT and CDR2 as YYEEEE. Trimming removed 0 bases at V and 5 bases at J, with 8 bases between. CDR3 sequence (DNA): TGTGCCAGCAGCTTGGGTAGTGAGACTGAAGCTTTCTTT. It encodes CASSLGSETEAFF.

The V and J genes are TRBV6-2 or TRBV6-3 and TRBJ2-1; no firm D call. Germline CDR1 and CDR2: MNHEY and SVGEGT. The CDR3 is made up of 12 amino acids. V was trimmed by 6 bases and J by 0 bases, leaving 3 bases between them. In DNA form, the CDR3 reads TGTGCCAGCAGGAACTCCTACAATGAGCAGTTCTTC. It codes for CASRNSYNEQFF.

The J gene is TRBJ2-4, the V gene TRBV14; 12 bases fit TRBD2. The V gene end was trimmed by 3 bases and the J gene end by 8 bases; junction bases not matched to a gene: 8. The CDR3 runs 16 residues. Germline lookup yields CDR1 SGHDN and CDR2 FVKESK. CDR3 DNA: TGTGCCAGCAGCCAGACTAGCGGGAGTCGCCTAGACATTCAGTACTTC. Translated: CASSQTSGSRLDIQYF.

There are a few counts of this clonotype. This rearrangement joins TRBV5-1 to TRBJ2-2; 9 bases fit TRBD1. CDR1 is SGHRS, CDR2 YFSETQ, per germline. This CDR3 has 15 amino acids. V gave up 3 bases and J gave up 6 bases; unmatched junction bases: 6. CDR3 in DNA: TGCGCCAGCAGCTCGGGACAGGGAAGACCCGGGGAGCTGTTTTTT. Protein sequence: CASSSGQGRPGELFF.

This clonotype was observed a few times. V gene TRBV11-3 combines with J gene TRBJ2-1; D uncertain. V shed 0 bases and J shed 2 bases, with 5 bases lying between them. CDR3 length: 14 amino acids. Per the germline V gene, CDR1 is SGHNT and CDR2 is YENEEA. The CDR3 spells CASSLDGPYNEQFF. CDR3 nucleotide sequence: TGTGCCAGCAGCTTAGACGGGCCCTACAATGAGCAGTTCTTC.

The chain uses TRBV29-1 and TRBJ2-3; D call uncertain. This CDR3 is built from 13 residues. V was pared by 6 bases and J by 0 bases, with 10 bases between. Per germline, CDR1 SQVTM and CDR2 ANQGSEA. The CDR3: CSVRPYSTDTQYF. In DNA form, the CDR3 reads TGCAGCGTCCGACCTTATAGCACAGATACGCAGTATTTT.

The chain couples TRBV5-4 to TRBJ2-3; D is unclear. The germline CDR1 and CDR2 sequences are SGHNT and YYREEE (reference sequence). V was shortened by 0 bases and J by 3 bases, with 5 bases between the two germline ends. This CDR3 spans 13 amino acids. The CDR3 DNA follows: TGTGCCAGCAGCTTGGAGTGGACAGATACGCAGTATTTT. Protein sequence: CASSLEWTDTQYF.

The rearrangement links TRBV12-3 or TRBV12-4 to TRBJ2-7; TRBD1 is a possible D gene (6 bases). Trimming cost V 6 bases and J 5 bases, with 17 bases left between them. The CDR3 has 14 residues. In nucleotides, the CDR3 is TGTGCCAGCAGACCCAGGGGTTTCTTGGACGAGCAGTACTTC. Its translation: CASRPRGFLDEQYF.